The 22 T cell receptor beta chains listed next were all sequenced from one sample in a study of cytomegalovirus exposure and HLA in healthy donors. Primers for the PCR totalled 60 Vbeta and 13 Jbeta. Sequencing used immunoSEQ multiplex PCR; TCRdb keeps in-frame clones, though not all of them. The data contain roughly 120,000 clones, 82% of them seen just once; the ten biggest clones take up 2% to 3%. Sequencing was carried out using PBMCs. These receptors came from a young woman in good health and CMV-seronegative.

V and J are TRBV6-5 and TRBJ1-4; D not resolved. From germline, CDR1 is MNHEY and CDR2 SVGAGI. The CDR3 sequence is 12 residues long. Trimming took off 6 bases at V and 7 bases at J, with 9 bases between the two ends. DNA for the CDR3: TGTGCCAGCAGCCTTCGCGGTGAAAAACTGTTTTTT. This translates into CASSLRGEKLFF.

Only a few counts were recorded for this clone. V and J are TRBV2 and TRBJ1-1; D is perhaps TRBD1 (6 bases). This CDR3 is built from 16 residues. Per germline, CDR1 SNHLY and CDR2 FYNNEI. Trimming cost V 3 bases and J 4 bases, with 18 bases left between them. CDR3 coding DNA: TGTGCCAGCAGTGATAGGGGGTTTTTGTTAGGCACTGAAGCTTTCTTT. Its protein is CASSDRGFLLGTEAFF.

The chain is built from TRBV18 and TRBJ1-5, with 9 nucleotides matching TRBD1. In germline, CDR1 is KGHSH, CDR2 LQKENI. V was clipped by 6 bases and J by 5 bases; unmatched bases: 5. The CDR3 sequence is 14 residues long. Here the CDR3 reads CASSRDRDYQPQHF. The CDR3 DNA reads TGTGCCAGCTCCCGGGACAGGGATTATCAGCCCCAGCATTTT. Complete variable domain (other parts from reference TRBV18 and TRBJ1-5): NAGVMQNPRHLVRRRGQEARLRCSPMKGHSHVYWYRQLPEEGLKFMVYLQKENIIDESGMPKERFSAEFPKEGPSILRIQQVVRGDSAAYFCASSRDRDYQPQHFGDGTRLSIL.

This clone was seen more than once but under ten times. The rearrangement uses TRBV28 and TRBJ2-7; no firm D call. CDR3 length equals 14 residues. Germline CDR1 is MDHEN and CDR2 is SYDVKM. The ends were cut back, 4 bases at V and 0 bases at J, with 10 bases in the middle. The CDR3 sequence: CASSSVGNSYEQYF. Here the CDR3 DNA reads TGTGCCAGCAGTTCCGTGGGCAACTCCTACGAGCAGTACTTC.

The rearrangement links TRBV4-3 to TRBJ2-5; 10 positions agree with TRBD1. Germline trimming cut 3 bases from V and 5 bases from J; bases unmatched to any gene: 12. Germline assignment: CDR1 LGHNA and CDR2 YSLEER. This CDR3 has 17 residues. The DNA of the CDR3 is TGCGCCAGCAGCCAGAACGGACAGGGGGGGTTTGGGGAGACCCAGTACTTC. Translating it yields CASSQNGQGGFGETQYF.

The V and J genes are TRBV2 and TRBJ2-7, with 9 positions matching TRBD1. There are 12 residues in the CDR3. The V gene's germline CDR1 is SNHLY and CDR2 FYNNEI. V lost 11 bases, J lost 3 bases, and 5 bases stayed unmatched. The chain's CDR3 is CALRDRDYEQYF. DNA for the CDR3: TGTGCCTTACGGGACAGGGACTACGAGCAGTACTTC.

The chain uses TRBV19 and TRBJ2-3, with a possible D match to TRBD2 (6 bases). The CDR3 totals 14 residues. Germline-derived CDR1 and CDR2 are LNHDA and SQIVND (reference sequence). V shed 6 bases and J shed 0 bases, with 10 bases lying between them. CDR3 bases: TGTGCCAGTAGGCGGGGAACTAGCACAGATACGCAGTATTTT. Translating it yields CASRRGTSTDTQYF.

This chain joins TRBV19 and TRBJ2-1; no clear D. Trimming stripped 2 bases from V and 6 bases from J, with 8 bases between. CDR3 length: 13 residues. Germline CDR1 is LNHDA and CDR2 is SQIVND (reference sequence). In nucleotides, the CDR3 is TGTGCCAGTAGTATAATCCACTTCAATGAGCAGTTCTTC. This sequence encodes CASSIIHFNEQFF.

The chain carries TRBV5-6 and TRBJ2-3; 9 nucleotides align to TRBD2. Losses at the gene ends were 0 bases for V and 6 bases for J; bases not matched to a gene: 5. CDR1 is SGHDT, CDR2 YYEEEE, per germline. The CDR3 consists of 15 residues. The DNA for the CDR3 is TGTGCCAGCAGCTTGGGACTAGCGGTGGGGGATACGCAGTATTTT. It yields the protein CASSLGLAVGDTQYF.

The V call is TRBV4-1, the J call TRBJ2-5, with 10 bases matching TRBD2. Germline V gene sequence: CDR1 MGHRA, CDR2 YSYEKL. Trimming took 0 bases from V and 5 from J; bases not matched to a gene: 12. The CDR3 has 18 amino acids. The CDR3 DNA sequence: TGCGCCAGCAGCCAAGAACAGGATCAGCGGGAGGGTGGGGAGACCCAGTACTTC. It translates to CASSQEQDQREGGETQYF.

The chain couples TRBV4-1 to TRBJ2-5; D not resolved. The CDR3 has 14 amino acids. Germline CDR1 MGHRA, CDR2 YSYEKL. The V end was cut by 0 bases, the J end by 3 bases, with 8 bases between. The CDR3 DNA is TGCGCCAGCAGCCAAGAGTGGCAGAAAGAGACCCAGTACTTC. Translation gives CASSQEWQKETQYF.

This chain joins TRBV10-1 and TRBJ2-7, with D maybe TRBD1 (5 bases). There are 15 residues in the CDR3. Between the trimmed V and J ends, which lost 6 bases and 0 bases, there was a span of 15 bases. Germline V gene sequence: CDR1 WNHNN, CDR2 SYGVQD (reference sequence). The CDR3 DNA reads TGCGCCAGCAGGGGGCTCACCAGAAACTCCTACGAGCAGTACTTC. Translation gives CASRGLTRNSYEQYF.

The CDR3 sequence: CASSFGQGDRQPQHF. The DNA for the CDR3 is TGTGCCAGCAGTTTTGGACAGGGGGACAGGCAGCCCCAGCATTTT. The chain joins TRBV28 to TRBJ1-5, with 10 positions matching TRBD1. Germline CDR1 MDHEN, CDR2 SYDVKM. Trimming at V came to 3 bases and at J to 7 bases, leaving 6 bases not matched to a gene. CDR3 length: 15 residues.

The rearrangement links TRBV2 to TRBJ2-1; D remains unclear. V lost 4 bases to trimming and J lost 0 bases, with 7 bases between them. Germline CDR1 SNHLY, CDR2 FYNNEI. This CDR3 comprises 14 residues. The CDR3: CASSGILSYNEQFF. DNA of the CDR3: TGTGCCAGCAGTGGTATCCTCTCCTACAATGAGCAGTTCTTC.

This chain uses TRBV9 with TRBJ1-1; no definite D call. CDR3 length: 14 amino acids. The V end was cut by 5 bases, the J end by 0 bases, with 11 bases between. Germline assignment: CDR1 SGDLS and CDR2 YYNGEE. The CDR3 DNA is TGTGCCAGCAGTGTTACAGTGATGAACACTGAAGCTTTCTTT. Its protein is CASSVTVMNTEAFF.

As to this clone: Other DNA sequences in this specimen translate into the identical CDR3. The rearrangement uses TRBV7-9 and TRBJ1-2, with TRBD1 matching 12 bases. J gave up 4 bases and V 2 bases, and 5 bases lay outside the gene matches. Germline V gene data show CDR1 as SEHNR and CDR2 as FQNEAQ (reference sequence). This CDR3 contains 16 residues. CDR3 in DNA: TGTGCCAGCAGCTTAAATGGGGACAGGGGGCTCTATGGCTACACCTTC. This sequence encodes CASSLNGDRGLYGYTF. The entire variable domain, with the rest obtained from reference TRBV7-9 and TRBJ1-2, is as follows: DTGVSQNPRHKITKRGQNVTFRCDPISEHNRLYWYRQTLGQGPEFLTYFQNEAQLEKSRLLSDRFSAERPKGSFSTLEIQRTEQGDSAMYLCASSLNGDRGLYGYTFGSGTRLTVV.

The chain carries TRBV4-2 and TRBJ1-5; the match to TRBD1 covers 7 bases. With V trimmed by 5 bases and J by 7 bases, 5 bases remained unmatched. This CDR3 comprises 13 residues. Germline V gene sequence: CDR1 LGHNA, CDR2 YNFKEQ. CDR3 sequence reads: CASSLEGAQPQHF. CDR3 coding DNA: TGTGCCAGCAGCTTGGAGGGGGCCCAGCCCCAGCATTTT.

The chain uses TRBV4-2 and TRBJ2-1; 9 bases are shared with TRBD2. The trim removed 1 base at V and 6 bases at J, leaving 7 bases unmatched. CDR3 length: 16 residues. The germline V gene has CDR1 LGHNA and CDR2 YNFKEQ. CDR3 in amino acids: CASSQVFSGGFNEQFF. The CDR3 DNA follows: TGTGCCAGCAGCCAAGTCTTTAGCGGGGGATTCAATGAGCAGTTCTTC.

CDR3 DNA: TGTGCCAGCAGCCAAGGCCTCACTAGCGGTGTTAGCACAGATACGCAGTATTTT. Protein sequence: CASSQGLTSGVSTDTQYF. J is TRBJ2-3 and V is TRBV14; 8 bases fit TRBD2. V was clipped by 1 base and J by 0 bases; unmatched bases: 9. Germline CDR1 SGHDN, CDR2 FVKESK. The CDR3 totals 18 residues. Combining the CDR3 with reference TRBV14 and TRBJ2-3 gives the whole variable domain EAGVTQFPSHSVIEKGQTVTLRCDPISGHDNLYWYRRVMGKEIKFLLHFVKESKQDESGMPNNRFLAERTGGTYSTLKVQPAELEDSGVYFCASSQGLTSGVSTDTQYFGPGTRLTVL.

The rearrangement uses TRBV7-9 and TRBJ1-2; 10 bases match TRBD1. The CDR3 has 14 residues. Germline CDR1 SEHNR, CDR2 FQNEAQ (reference sequence). Trimming cost V 5 bases and J 7 bases; bases outside gene matches: 7. CDR3 nucleotides: TGTGCCAGCAGCATAGACAGGGGGCAGCGTGGCTACACCTTC. It is translated as CASSIDRGQRGYTF.

In this sample, this clone turned up a few times. This chain uses TRBV27 with TRBJ2-3, with 7 bases matching TRBD2. The CDR3 length is 15 residues. J lost 8 bases, V lost 6 bases, and 14 bases had no gene match. The germline CDR1 and CDR2 sequences are MNHEY and SMNVEV (reference sequence). The CDR3 nucleotides are TGTGCCAGCAGCCAAGCAGCGGGAATTGGGAGTACGCAGTATTTT. As protein: CASSQAAGIGSTQYF.

The V call is TRBV2, the J call TRBJ1-2, with TRBD1 identical over 9 bases. The CDR3 is made up of 16 amino acids. Germline CDR1 reads SNHLY; CDR2 reads FYNNEI. V dropped 4 bases and J dropped 2; count of bases not matched to a gene: 8. The chain's CDR3 is CASSGADRGLNYGYTF. The CDR3 DNA follows: TGTGCCAGCAGTGGGGCGGACAGGGGACTAAACTATGGCTACACCTTC.